The 20 T cell receptor beta chains in this list originate from one sample, sequenced in a study of cytomegalovirus exposure and HLA in healthy donors. In the PCR, 60 Vbeta and 13 Jbeta primers were used. TCRdb's table, derived via immunoSEQ multiplex PCR, lists solely in-frame clones and lacks some. The repertoire holds around 140,000 clones, with about two thirds as singletons. Sequences were obtained from PBMCs. The origin of the receptors is a man aged 50 to 59 in good health and CMV-seropositive.

The chain recombines TRBV12-5 with TRBJ1-4; D remains ambiguous. The V end was cut by 3 bases, the J end by 7 bases, with 12 bases between. Per germline, CDR1 LGHNT and CDR2 FRNRAP. The CDR3 is made up of 14 amino acids. The CDR3 loop is CASGFGVRVEKLFF. The CDR3 bases are TGTGCTAGTGGTTTCGGGGTACGCGTTGAAAAACTGTTTTTT.

The chain is built from TRBV4-1 and TRBJ2-1; the match to TRBD2 covers 13 bases. Germline values: CDR1 MGHRA, CDR2 YSYEKL. The CDR3 has 16 residues. J gave up 7 bases and V 4 bases, and 7 bases lay outside the gene matches. CDR3 region: CASSLTLAGGRNEQFF. CDR3 coding DNA: TGCGCCAGCAGCCTAACACTAGCGGGAGGGCGGAATGAGCAGTTCTTC.

The chain couples TRBV5-1 to TRBJ2-1; 12 nucleotides match TRBD2. Trimming removed 4 bases from V and 5 bases from J; junction bases left unmatched: 7. Germline V gene data show CDR1 as SGHRS and CDR2 as YFSETQ. The CDR3 is 16 amino acids. The DNA of the CDR3 is TGCGCCAGCAGCCTCGGACTAGCGGGGCGAAACAATGAGCAGTTCTTC. Amino acid sequence: CASSLGLAGRNNEQFF.

The chain links TRBV18 to TRBJ1-5; D may be TRBD1 (5 bases). The germline V gene encodes CDR1 KGHSH and CDR2 LQKENI. The V gene lost 1 base and the J gene lost 1 base, with 11 bases spanning the gap. CDR3 length: 16 amino acids. CDR3 region: CASSPQGQSSNQPQHF. The CDR3, as DNA: TGTGCCAGCTCACCACAGGGGCAGTCGAGCAATCAGCCCCAGCATTTT.

V and J are TRBV11-2 and TRBJ2-3; D might be TRBD1 (6 bases). Per the germline V gene, CDR1 is SGHAT and CDR2 is FQNNGV. Trimming took 6 bases from V and 5 from J, leaving 15 bases between them. This CDR3 region has 14 residues. The CDR3 protein is CASSQGFQGDTQYF. The CDR3 nucleotides are TGTGCCAGCAGTCAGGGGTTTCAGGGAGATACGCAGTATTTT.

The chain recombines TRBV19 with TRBJ1-4; perhaps TRBD1 as D (5 bases). Germline V gene data show CDR1 as LNHDA and CDR2 as SQIVND (reference sequence). The ends were cut back, 9 bases at V and 8 bases at J, with 16 bases in the middle. CDR3 length equals 13 residues. The CDR3 region has the DNA TGTGCCAGCGCCTTGGGGCGGCGCGAAAAACTGTTTTTT. It specifies CASALGRREKLFF.

Only a few counts were recorded for this clone. CDR3 coding DNA: TGTGCCAGCAGTTTATCCCGGGGGGGAGGAGATACGCAGTATTTT. This encodes CASSLSRGGGDTQYF. The V and J genes are TRBV27 and TRBJ2-3, with TRBD2 matching over 8 bases. This CDR3 comprises 15 residues. Germline V gene data show CDR1 as MNHEY and CDR2 as SMNVEV (reference sequence). V lost 0 bases to trimming and J lost 5 bases; unmatched junction nucleotides: 4.

The CDR3 region is CASSYTSITANYGYTF. CDR3 DNA sequence: TGTGCCAGCAGCTACACATCGATTACAGCTAACTATGGCTACACCTTC. The rearrangement joins TRBV14 to TRBJ1-2; D remains unclear. Trimming took off 5 bases at V and 0 bases at J, with 16 bases between the two ends. The CDR3 is 16 amino acids. Germline CDR1 and CDR2: SGHDN and FVKESK.

The chain has TRBV27 and TRBJ2-2; TRBD2 might be the D (6 bases). Germline loops: CDR1 MNHEY, CDR2 SMNVEV (reference sequence). The CDR3 loop spans 17 amino acids. Trimming removed 6 bases from V and 0 bases from J, with 17 bases in between. The CDR3 region is CASRPRGGNANTGELFF. The CDR3 region has the DNA TGTGCCAGCAGACCCCGAGGAGGGAACGCGAACACCGGGGAGCTGTTTTTT.

This clone was observed a few times. The chain employs TRBV2 and TRBJ2-3, with 7 nucleotides matching TRBD1. Germline V gene sequence: CDR1 SNHLY, CDR2 FYNNEI. Unmatched junction bases numbered 5, after V lost 2 bases and J lost 0 bases. CDR3 length: 16 residues. CDR3 residues: CASSENAGGSTDTQYF. The CDR3 nucleotides are TGTGCCAGCAGTGAAAACGCAGGGGGAAGCACAGATACGCAGTATTTT.

Points on this clone: The same CDR3 also results from other DNA sequences found in this sample. The J gene is TRBJ2-1, the V gene TRBV19; 7 positions match TRBD2. Unmatched junction bases numbered 6, after V lost 4 bases and J lost 6 bases. The germline gives CDR1 LNHDA, CDR2 SQIVND (reference sequence). This CDR3 is 14 amino acids long. This CDR3 is CASSTPGLSNEQFF. In nucleotides, the CDR3 is TGTGCCAGTAGTACTCCGGGACTATCCAATGAGCAGTTCTTC.

This chain uses TRBV5-1 with TRBJ2-7, with D possibly TRBD2 on 5 matching bases. Per the germline V gene, CDR1 is SGHRS and CDR2 is YFSETQ. The CDR3 is 14 amino acids. V gave up 1 base and J gave up 0 bases, with 8 bases separating them. The CDR3 here is CASSLLTSSYEQYF. DNA of the CDR3: TGCGCCAGCAGCTTGCTTACTAGCTCCTACGAGCAGTACTTC.

V gene TRBV6-1 combines with J gene TRBJ2-3; TRBD1 aligns across 11 bases. Looked up from germline, CDR1 is MNHNS and CDR2 is SASEGT. V was clipped by 5 bases and J by 5 bases; unmatched bases: 6. This CDR3 has 15 residues. CDR3 loop: CASSSGQGVGDTQYF. CDR3 sequence (DNA): TGTGCCAGCAGTTCGGGACAGGGGGTGGGAGATACGCAGTATTTT.

V and J are TRBV6-5 and TRBJ1-2; weak D call: TRBD1 (5 bases). The V end was cut by 7 bases, the J end by 5 bases, with 14 bases between. The V gene's germline CDR1 is MNHEY and CDR2 SVGAGI. The CDR3 sequence is 13 residues long. The CDR3 sequence is CASTPGTVYGYTF. The CDR3 DNA reads TGTGCCAGCACCCCCGGGACTGTATATGGCTACACCTTC.

Only one count was recorded for this clone. The J gene is TRBJ2-3, the V gene TRBV5-1; D perhaps matches TRBD1 (6 bases). Germline V lookup: CDR1 SGHRS, CDR2 YFSETQ. The CDR3 is 14 residues long. Trimming left V 4 bases short and J 10 bases short, with 19 bases between. CDR3 sequence (DNA): TGCGCCAGCAGCGCCGCCTACACAGGGTCCTCGCAGTATTTT. This codes for CASSAAYTGSSQYF.

The rearrangement uses TRBV2 and TRBJ2-3; 10 bases fit TRBD2. The CDR3 length is 15 residues. The germline V gene encodes CDR1 SNHLY and CDR2 FYNNEI. Trimming cost V 6 bases and J 2 bases; bases outside gene matches: 5. CDR3 nucleotide sequence: TGTGCCAGCAGCGAGCTAGCGGGGGCCACAGATACGCAGTATTTT. It translates to CASSELAGATDTQYF.

This clone appeared once. The rearrangement links TRBV7-8 to TRBJ2-1, with 12 nucleotides matching TRBD2. Germline loops: CDR1 SGHVS, CDR2 FQNEAQ. The V gene end was trimmed by 4 bases and the J gene end by 0 bases; junction bases not matched to a gene: 4. CDR3 length: 17 amino acids. For the CDR3, the DNA is TGTGCCAGCAGCTCGCGGACTAGCGGGGTCTCCTACAATGAGCAGTTCTTC. Encoded protein: CASSSRTSGVSYNEQFF. Full variable domain (rest looked up from reference TRBV7-8 and TRBJ2-1): GAGVSQSPRYKVAKRGQDVALRCDPISGHVSLFWYQQALGQGPEFLTYFQNEAQLDKSGLPSDRFFAERPEGSVSTLKIQRTQQEDSAVYLCASSSRTSGVSYNEQFFGPGTRLTVL.

The chain carries TRBV9 and TRBJ1-3, with D unresolved. The CDR3 is 14 residues long. Germline CDR1 SGDLS, CDR2 YYNGEE. V was clipped by 0 bases and J by 0 bases, with 4 bases between them. The CDR3 sequence: CASSVASSGNTIYF. Here the CDR3 DNA reads TGTGCCAGCAGCGTAGCCAGCTCTGGAAACACCATATATTTT.

The genes are TRBV21-1 and TRBJ2-7; the table's D gene call, TRBD2, was not cross checked with the DNA. TRBV21-1 counts as a pseudogene. CDR3 length equals 17 residues. The DNA for the CDR3 is TGTGCCAGCGGCCTTAGCGGGAGGGCGATTAAACCCTACGAGCAGTACTTC. Its protein product is CASGLSGRAIKPYEQYF.

In its sample, this clone was seen once. The chain joins TRBV5-1 to TRBJ2-7; a weak D match, TRBD1 (6 bases). V was trimmed by 0 bases and J by 3 bases, leaving 13 bases between them. Germline assignment: CDR1 SGHRS and CDR2 YFSETQ. This CDR3 contains 15 residues. CDR3 in amino acids: CASSLGSGALYEQYF. The DNA for the CDR3 is TGCGCCAGCAGCTTGGGGTCAGGGGCCCTCTACGAGCAGTACTTC.